Included here is one TCR beta chain sequence, with context. V lost 0 bases and J 4 bases, leaving 6 bases between the germline ends. The CDR3 is 14 amino acids. CDR1 is KGHSH and CDR2 is LQKENI in the germline V gene. The data derive from a study of blood T cell repertoires in COVID-19. Sequencing used immunoSEQ multiplex PCR; TCRdb keeps in-frame clones, though not all of them. The sample lists roughly 160,000 clones; about 86% were seen once. Material: peripheral blood. The receptor comes from a man aged 45-65 years with active or convalescent COVID-19. The chain is built from TRBV18 and TRBJ2-2, with D unclear. For the CDR3, the DNA is TGTGCCAGCTCACCACCTAGTGGCACCGGGGAGCTGTTTTTT. Protein: CASSPPSGTGELFF.